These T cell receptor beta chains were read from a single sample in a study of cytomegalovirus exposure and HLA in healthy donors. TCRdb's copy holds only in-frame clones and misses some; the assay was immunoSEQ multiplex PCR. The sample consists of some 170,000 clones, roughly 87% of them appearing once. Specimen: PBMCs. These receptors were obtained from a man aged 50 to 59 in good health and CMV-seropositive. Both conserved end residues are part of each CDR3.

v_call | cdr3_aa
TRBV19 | CASTLRTGGTEAFF
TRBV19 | CASSEDRSSYNSPLHF
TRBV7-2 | CASSWTAGVAGYTF
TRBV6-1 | CASSGQGEYEQYF
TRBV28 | CASSSPGGGTEAFF
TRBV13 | CASSLGRQEQFF
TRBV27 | CASSSTGATEAFF
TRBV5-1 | CASSPRQGVTYEQYF
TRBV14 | CASSQAGWGTGKGYEQYF
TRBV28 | CASRPSRGKLGRYNEQFF
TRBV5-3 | CARSLIRDRANEKLFF
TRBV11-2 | CACGQPQHF
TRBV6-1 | CASSASGVYGYTF
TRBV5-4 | CASSPPPGGAGGYTF
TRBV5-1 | CASSSNPQGVDTGELFF
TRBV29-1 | CSVEQEWQFF
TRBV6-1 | CASSEGQGGHASYEQYF
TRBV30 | CASTTSGGGTDTQYF
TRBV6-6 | CASSPQSRVGVWGYTF
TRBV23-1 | CASSQPKRWQGSGGAYEQYF
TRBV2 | CASSVSAGGNQPQHF
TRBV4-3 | CASSQDMGAKDTGELFF
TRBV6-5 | CASTGGGNTEAFF
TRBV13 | CASSLGEVPYEQYF
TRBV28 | CASTPGSTGYNEQFF
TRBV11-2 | CASTSLARTSTDTQYF
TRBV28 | CASSSPGSLPYEQFF
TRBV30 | CAWSPAGTGAYSPLHF
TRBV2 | CASRPGQGYQPQHF
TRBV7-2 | CASSRAGGQFGELFF
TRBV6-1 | CATRQGKNSPLHF
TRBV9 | CASSVAREGAGANVLTF
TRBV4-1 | CASSLGTGYGYTF
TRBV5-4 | CASSPSSGSVNEQFF
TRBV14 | CASSRLGLPAGNTIYF
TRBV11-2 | CASSLDSYEQYF
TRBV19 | CASSTKGLYNEQFF
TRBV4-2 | CASSQDKGQGWEKLFF
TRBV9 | CASSERPGLAGQETQYF
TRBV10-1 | CASRTPRIYNEQFF
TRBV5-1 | CASSDGTSGYNEQFF
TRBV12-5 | CASGSEQGRNTEAFF
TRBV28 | CASSLRGTSYEQYF
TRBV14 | CASSHPRDRGYEQYF
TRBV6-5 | CASSYSRTGGNYGYTF
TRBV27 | CASSLGYSGGAYEQYF